Shown below are 25 T cell receptor beta chains from a single sample sequenced in a study of T cells expressing NK-cell markers. TCRdb reanalyzed the 5' RACE reads and collapses them to one entry per CDR3 protein, without DNA. The sample has hundreds of thousands of distinct CDR3 sequences; the top ten hold more than 3.5%. The sequenced sample was blood T cells: a sorted CD56 or NKG2C T cell subset, CD4+ or CD8+ T cells, or bulk PBMC T cells (not recorded which). The origin of the receptors is a woman aged 18-69 years in good health.

The chain recombines TRBV6-1 with TRBJ2-1; TCRdb's D call of TRBD2 is untestable without DNA. CDR3 length equals 15 residues. Germline V lookup: CDR1 MNHNS, CDR2 SASEGT. CDR3 region: CASTPTRAGYNEQFF.

The rearrangement links TRBV5-1 to TRBJ1-2; TCRdb lists TRBD1, though no DNA is available to test this call. There are 15 residues in the CDR3. Germline V gene data show CDR1 as SGHRS and CDR2 as YFSETQ. The CDR3 here is CASSQGRFGDYGYTF.

The chain couples TRBV4-3 to TRBJ1-2. Looked up from germline, CDR1 is LGHNA and CDR2 is YSLEER. The CDR3 has 13 amino acids. This CDR3 reads CASSQDPVYGYTF.

CDR3: CSATTGVEDSPLHF. This chain links TRBV20-1 with TRBJ1-6; the D call from TCRdb, TRBD1, cannot be confirmed without DNA. Germline values: CDR1 DFQATT, CDR2 SNEGSKA (reference sequence). The CDR3 spans 14 residues.

This chain links TRBV27 with TRBJ1-1; TCRdb gives TRBD1 as the D gene, but with no DNA this cannot be confirmed. Germline assignment: CDR1 MNHEY and CDR2 SMNVEV (reference sequence). The CDR3 is 14 residues long. The CDR3 is CASSWQGMNTEAFF.

The J gene is TRBJ2-3, the V gene TRBV20-1; absent DNA, TCRdb's TRBD2 call cannot be checked. This CDR3 spans 15 amino acids. In germline, CDR1 is DFQATT, CDR2 SNEGSKA (reference sequence). CDR3 amino acids: CSARPRTSGRNTQYF.

V gene TRBV7-2 combines with J gene TRBJ2-6. Germline CDR1 is SGHTA and CDR2 is FQGNSA. CDR3 length: 15 amino acids. The chain's CDR3 is CASSTVGTGANVLTF.

The chain combines TRBV20-1 with TRBJ2-1; the D call of TRBD1 rests on TCRdb alone, since no DNA is present to check it. The CDR3 has 11 amino acids. Germline CDR1 DFQATT, CDR2 SNEGSKA (reference sequence). CDR3 protein: CSATRTNEQFF.

The CDR3 sequence is CSAREARTYEQYF. The V gene is TRBV20-1, the J gene TRBJ2-7; checking the TCRdb D call of TRBD2 is not possible without DNA. Germline CDR1 is DFQATT and CDR2 is SNEGSKA (reference sequence). CDR3 length: 13 residues.

The chain joins TRBV9 to TRBJ2-3. The V gene's germline CDR1 is SGDLS and CDR2 YYNGEE. This CDR3 is built from 13 residues. The CDR3 spells CASSVLMGDTQYF.

The chain recombines TRBV3-1 with TRBJ2-1; with no DNA, the TCRdb D assignment of TRBD1 cannot be verified. The CDR3 contains 13 residues. Germline loops: CDR1 LGHDT, CDR2 YNNKEL (reference sequence). This chain's CDR3 is CASADRGVDEQFF.

The chain joins TRBV12-3 or TRBV12-4 to TRBJ2-6; TCRdb returns TRBD1, unconfirmable since there is no DNA. The CDR3 contains 15 residues. The CDR3 sequence: CASSTRVSGANVLTF.

The chain has TRBV2 and TRBJ2-5; lacking DNA, the TRBD1 call made by TCRdb goes unchecked. This CDR3 is built from 11 residues. Germline loops: CDR1 SNHLY, CDR2 FYNNEI. The CDR3 spells CANRQGQTQYF.

CDR3: CAISEGSHYGYTF. J is TRBJ1-2 and V is TRBV10-3. Germline CDR1 and CDR2: ENHRY and SYGVKD. The CDR3 runs to 13 residues.

The rearrangement uses TRBV14 and TRBJ2-1. This CDR3 is 13 amino acids long. Germline CDR1 and CDR2: SGHDN and FVKESK. Here the CDR3 reads CASSQGLHNEQFF.

The CDR3 sequence: CSLAGVVTGELFF. The V gene is TRBV20-1, the J gene TRBJ2-2; the D call from TCRdb, TRBD2, cannot be confirmed without DNA. The germline gives CDR1 DFQATT, CDR2 SNEGSKA (reference sequence). The CDR3 is 13 residues long.

This sequence joins TRBV6-1 and TRBJ1-5; the TCRdb D gene call, TRBD1, has no DNA to confirm it. The CDR3 is made up of 14 amino acids. Per the germline V gene, CDR1 is MNHNS and CDR2 is SASEGT. The CDR3: CASSAAKGDQPQHF.

This chain uses TRBV20-1 with TRBJ2-3; TCRdb's D call, TRBD1, is unchecked because there is no DNA. CDR3 length equals 14 residues. Germline loops: CDR1 DFQATT, CDR2 SNEGSKA (reference sequence). This CDR3 is CSALKRGPTDTQYF.

CDR3 sequence reads: CASSIIQATHNGYTF. J is TRBJ1-2 and V is TRBV19; TCRdb returns TRBD1, unconfirmable since there is no DNA. This CDR3 spans 15 amino acids. Germline CDR1 LNHDA, CDR2 SQIVND (reference sequence).

CDR3 residues: CSAREGDSKYNEQFF. This chain joins TRBV20-1 and TRBJ2-1; as DNA is missing, the TRBD1 call by TCRdb cannot be tested. The CDR3 loop spans 15 amino acids. The germline CDR1 and CDR2 sequences are DFQATT and SNEGSKA (reference sequence).

The chain recombines TRBV9 with TRBJ2-4; TCRdb's D call, TRBD2, is unchecked because there is no DNA. The CDR3 contains 16 residues. CDR1 is SGDLS, CDR2 YYNGEE, per germline. The CDR3 loop is CASSASSGSPKNIQYF.

The chain uses TRBV3-1 and TRBJ2-2; TCRdb proposes TRBD2, but this gene call is untestable without DNA. This CDR3 is 18 amino acids long. Germline V gives CDR1 LGHDT, CDR2 YNNKEL (reference sequence). CDR3 protein: CASSQPWGLAGVIGELFF. The complete variable domain, with remaining parts taken from reference TRBV3-1 and TRBJ2-2, reads DTAVSQTPKYLVTQMGNDKSIKCEQNLGHDTMYWYKQDSKKFLKIMFSYNNKELIINETVPNRFSPKSPDKAHLNLHINSLELGDSAVYFCASSQPWGLAGVIGELFFGEGSRLTVL.

This chain joins TRBV12-3 or TRBV12-4 and TRBJ2-3; TCRdb picks TRBD1, but there is no DNA to check that call. The CDR3 totals 15 residues. CDR3 amino acids: CASSIPGGQADTQYF.

The rearrangement joins TRBV15 to TRBJ1-2; TCRdb selects TRBD1, and the lack of DNA leaves this call unchecked. Germline V gene data show CDR1 as LNHNV and CDR2 as YYDKDF (reference sequence). The CDR3 totals 14 residues. CDR3 protein: CATSHSQGNYGYTF.

This chain joins TRBV7-6 and TRBJ1-1. This CDR3 contains 13 residues. CDR1 SGHVS and CDR2 FNYEAQ come from the germline V gene. CDR3 protein: CASSLAEYTEAFF. The whole variable domain, filled in from reference TRBV7-6 and TRBJ1-1, reads GAGVSQSPRYKVTKRGQDVALRCDPISGHVSLYWYRQALGQGPEFLTYFNYEAQQDKSGLPNDRFSAERPEGSISTLTIQRTEQRDSAMYRCASSLAEYTEAFFGQGTRLTVV.